This T cell receptor (beta chain) was identified during a study of beta chain features in type 1 diabetes. Roughly 110 mL of blood, on average, came from one heparinised draw per donor. Staining for CD45RO/CCR7/CD25/CD127/CD95/CD27 allowed sorting of CD4+ naive, central memory, regulatory and stem cell-like memory cells. Expressed TCRB transcripts were sequenced, since all the RNA that had been isolated was reverse transcribed. Repertoires were generated with immunoSEQ multiplex PCR, while TCRdb's copy carries only in-frame clones and drops some. The sample has under 250,000 clones, 13% to 15% seen once. This clone was picked up a small number of times. Antigen specificity is unknown. Notes on the study in general: Type 1 diabetes patients showed a moderate but significant shortening of TCRB CDR3s in all four CD4+ subsets. Naive, central memory and Treg TCRB repertoires seemed to resemble each other more closely in patients than they did in healthy donors.

Specimen: naive CD4+ T cells from blood. The clonotype was recovered from a woman aged 40-49 years in good health.

The CDR3 here is CASMLGTAGNSPLHF. CDR3 coding DNA: TGTGCCAGCATGCTGGGTACTGCAGGCAATTCACCCCTCCACTTT. V usage is TRBV7-2 and J usage is TRBJ1-6, with D hard to call. V was pared by 7 bases and J by 7 bases, with 17 bases between. Germline values: CDR1 SGHTA, CDR2 FQGNSA. CDR3 size: 15 residues.